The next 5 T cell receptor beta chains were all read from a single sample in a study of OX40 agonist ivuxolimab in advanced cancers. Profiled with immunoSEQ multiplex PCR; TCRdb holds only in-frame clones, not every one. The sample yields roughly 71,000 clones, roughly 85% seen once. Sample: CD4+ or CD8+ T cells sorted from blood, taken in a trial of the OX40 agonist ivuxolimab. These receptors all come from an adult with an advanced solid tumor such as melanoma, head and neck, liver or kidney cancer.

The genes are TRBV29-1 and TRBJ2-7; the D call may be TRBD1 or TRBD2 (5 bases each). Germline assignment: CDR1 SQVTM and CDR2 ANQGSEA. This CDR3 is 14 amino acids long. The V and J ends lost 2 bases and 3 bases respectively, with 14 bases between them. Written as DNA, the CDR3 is TGCAGCGTTGAAAAGTCGGGGACCGGCTACGAGCAGTACTTC. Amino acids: CSVEKSGTGYEQYF.

The CDR3 nucleotides are TGTGCCAGCAGTGAATCGATGAGGGGAGGCGGGGAGCTGTTTTTT. Its protein product is CASSESMRGGGELFF. This chain links TRBV2 with TRBJ2-2, with D maybe TRBD2 (6 bases). The CDR3 covers 15 residues. Germline CDR1 and CDR2: SNHLY and FYNNEI. Trimming removed 2 bases at V and 7 bases at J, with 14 bases between.

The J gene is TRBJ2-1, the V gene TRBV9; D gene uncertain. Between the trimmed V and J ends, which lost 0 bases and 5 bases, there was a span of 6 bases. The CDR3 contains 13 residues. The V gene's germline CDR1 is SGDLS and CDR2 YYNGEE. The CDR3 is CASSVAGNNEQFF. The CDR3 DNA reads TGTGCCAGCAGCGTAGCTGGAAACAATGAGCAGTTCTTC.

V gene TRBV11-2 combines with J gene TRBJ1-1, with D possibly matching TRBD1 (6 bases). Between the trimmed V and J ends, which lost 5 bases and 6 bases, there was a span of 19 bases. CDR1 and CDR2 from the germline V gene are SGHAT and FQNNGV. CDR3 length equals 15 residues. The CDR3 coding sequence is TGTGCCAGCAGCACCCCACAGGGTATCTTTGCTGAAGCTTTCTTT. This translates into CASSTPQGIFAEAFF.

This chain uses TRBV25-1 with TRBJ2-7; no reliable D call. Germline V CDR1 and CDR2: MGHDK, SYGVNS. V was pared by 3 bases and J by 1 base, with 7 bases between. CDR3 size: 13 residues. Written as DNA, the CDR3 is TGTGCCAGCAGTGAGTCCGCGTCCTACGAGCAGTACTTC. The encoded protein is CASSESASYEQYF.